Each of the 26 T cell receptor beta chains below was sequenced from the same sample in a study of cytomegalovirus exposure and HLA in healthy donors. It was with 60 Vbeta and 13 Jbeta primers that the PCR ran. The method was immunoSEQ multiplex PCR; TCRdb's version includes in-frame clones alone and lacks a portion of them. The sample yields about 130,000 clones, roughly 70% seen once. The sequencing input was PBMCs. Receptors were obtained from a human donor in good health.

The V call is TRBV18, the J call TRBJ2-3; D might be TRBD1 (6 bases). Germline V gene lookup returns CDR1 KGHSH and CDR2 LQKENI. This CDR3 region has 14 residues. The ends were cut back, 6 bases at V and 0 bases at J, with 10 bases in the middle. The CDR3: CASSGTSSTDTQYF. Written as DNA, the CDR3 is TGTGCCAGCTCCGGGACAAGCAGCACAGATACGCAGTATTTT.

The rearrangement joins TRBV5-1 to TRBJ2-3; 11 bases align to TRBD2. The CDR3 runs 15 residues. Unmatched junction bases numbered 5, after V lost 4 bases and J lost 4 bases. Germline CDR1 is SGHRS and CDR2 is YFSETQ. The CDR3 DNA reads TGCGCCAGCAGCCCTAGCGGGAGGAGGGCAGATACGCAGTATTTT. Translation gives CASSPSGRRADTQYF.

This clone was seen once. The chain couples TRBV9 to TRBJ2-3; the match to TRBD2 covers 11 bases. Trimming removed 2 bases from V and 5 bases from J; junction bases left unmatched: 7. Germline CDR1 and CDR2: SGDLS and YYNGEE. The CDR3 is 16 amino acids. CDR3 nucleotide sequence: TGTGCCAGCAGCGTTACGGGGACTAGCGGTCTAGATACGCAGTATTTT. It yields the protein CASSVTGTSGLDTQYF.

The chain has TRBV28 and TRBJ2-7; D not certain. Germline-derived CDR1 and CDR2 are MDHEN and SYDVKM. The V gene lost 3 bases and the J gene lost 7 bases, with 10 bases spanning the gap. The CDR3 has 12 residues. DNA for the CDR3: TGTGCCAGCAGTTTCCCCTCTCGGGAGCAGTACTTC. Its protein product is CASSFPSREQYF.

The genes are TRBV11-2 and TRBJ2-4; tentatively, D is TRBD1 (5 bases). V was trimmed by 5 bases and J by 1 base, leaving 9 bases between them. Germline CDR1 is SGHAT and CDR2 is FQNNGV. CDR3 length equals 14 residues. CDR3 nucleotide sequence: TGTGCCAGCAGCGTATCAGGGGCCAAAAACATTCAGTACTTC. Protein sequence: CASSVSGAKNIQYF. The complete variable domain, with remaining parts taken from reference TRBV11-2 and TRBJ2-4, reads EAGVAQSPRYKIIEKRQSVAFWCNPISGHATLYWYQQILGQGPKLLIQFQNNGVVDDSQLPKDRFSAERLKGVDSTLKIQPAKLEDSAVYLCASSVSGAKNIQYFGAGTRLSVL.

This clone was detected once. The chain has TRBV19 and TRBJ2-7; D is undetermined. V was trimmed by 3 bases and J by 3 bases, leaving 9 bases between them. This CDR3 region has 13 residues. The V gene's germline CDR1 is LNHDA and CDR2 SQIVND (reference sequence). In DNA form, the CDR3 reads TGTGCCAGTAGTATCTCTTCGGTCTACGAGCAGTACTTC. Translated: CASSISSVYEQYF.

The chain employs TRBV12-5 and TRBJ2-1; 10 bases align to TRBD1. The J segment lost 8 bases and the V segment lost 5 bases, leaving 6 bases of the junction unmatched. This CDR3 has 14 amino acids. The germline CDR1 and CDR2 sequences are LGHNT and FRNRAP. The DNA for the CDR3 is TGTGCTAGTGGTGACGGACAGGGGGTCTATGAGCAGTTCTTC. Translating gives CASGDGQGVYEQFF.

A few counts support this clone. This chain links TRBV11-1 with TRBJ2-7; TRBD2 is a possible D gene (5 bases). This CDR3 has 17 residues. Germline lookup yields CDR1 SGHAT and CDR2 FQDESV (reference sequence). Trimming left V 3 bases short and J 3 bases short, with 21 bases between. The CDR3 DNA follows: TGTGCCAGCAGCTTGGCCCCCGGGAACTTAGCCAACTACGAGCAGTACTTC. This encodes CASSLAPGNLANYEQYF. Variable domain in full (rest from reference TRBV11-1 and TRBJ2-7): EAEVAQSPRYKITEKSQAVAFWCDPISGHATLYWYRQILGQGPELLVQFQDESVVDDSQLPKDRFSAERLKGVDSTLKIQPAELGDSAMYLCASSLAPGNLANYEQYFGPGTRLTVT.

The V and J genes are TRBV27 and TRBJ2-1; no firm D call. The CDR3 runs to 12 residues. The V end lost 5 bases, the J end lost 2 bases, and 4 bases lay between the germline ends. CDR1 and CDR2 (germline): MNHEY, SMNVEV (reference sequence). CDR3 sequence: CASSRTYNEQFF. The CDR3 nucleotides are TGTGCCAGCAGTCGTACCTACAATGAGCAGTTCTTC.

The chain recombines TRBV10-1 with TRBJ2-7, with 7 bases lining up with TRBD2. The trim removed 7 bases at V and 7 bases at J, leaving 13 bases unmatched. CDR3 length equals 14 residues. CDR1 and CDR2 from the germline V gene are WNHNN and SYGVQD (reference sequence). The CDR3 bases are TGCGCCAGCACTTCTAGCGGAGCGGAGGTTGAGCAGTACTTC. Translating gives CASTSSGAEVEQYF.

This clone was counted a few times. The V and J genes are TRBV9 and TRBJ2-1; weak D call: TRBD2 (5 bases). Germline lookup yields CDR1 SGDLS and CDR2 YYNGEE. The V end was cut by 0 bases, the J end by 10 bases, with 11 bases between. This CDR3 is 13 amino acids long. CDR3 nucleotides: TGTGCCAGCAGCGTAGCCCCTCCTAGCGAGCAGTTCTTC. It encodes CASSVAPPSEQFF.

The gene calls are TRBV9 and TRBJ1-1; D not certain. V shed 0 bases and J shed 0 bases, with 9 bases lying between them. Germline assignment: CDR1 SGDLS and CDR2 YYNGEE. The length of the CDR3 is 15 residues. The CDR3 loop is CASSVEQFMNTEAFF. DNA of the CDR3: TGTGCCAGCAGCGTAGAACAATTCATGAACACTGAAGCTTTCTTT.

The gene calls are TRBV7-8 and TRBJ2-3, with 9 bases that match TRBD2. The CDR3 length is 19 residues. CDR1 is SGHVS and CDR2 is FQNEAQ in the germline V gene. V trimming: 4 bases; J trimming: 5 bases; junction bases outside the gene matches: 19. CDR3 residues: CASSSTGGSGSSVIDTQYF. Here the CDR3 DNA reads TGTGCCAGCAGCTCAACCGGTGGTAGCGGGAGTTCAGTAATAGATACGCAGTATTTT.

The chain couples TRBV18 to TRBJ2-7, with 10 bases matching TRBD2. This CDR3 has 15 amino acids. CDR1 and CDR2 (germline): KGHSH, LQKENI. V lost 6 bases and J lost 4; bases outside the gene matches: 9. The CDR3 DNA reads TGTGCCAGCTCTCCAGGGCTAGCGGGAGAGTACGAGCAGTACTTC. Amino acids: CASSPGLAGEYEQYF.

DNA for the CDR3: TGTGCCAGCAGCTTAGTGGCGGAATCCTACGAGCAGTACTTC. As protein: CASSLVAESYEQYF. The chain recombines TRBV7-2 with TRBJ2-7; D unresolved. CDR1 and CDR2 from the germline V gene are SGHTA and FQGNSA. This CDR3 spans 14 amino acids. V was cut by 1 base and J by 1 base, with 8 bases left in between.

This clone was observed a single time. CDR3 sequence reads: CASSPGPARGTEAFF. The DNA for the CDR3 is TGCGCCAGCAGCCCCGGACCCGCCAGGGGCACTGAAGCTTTCTTT. The rearrangement uses TRBV4-3 and TRBJ1-1, with D perhaps TRBD1 (6 bases). The germline V gene encodes CDR1 LGHNA and CDR2 YSLEER. Between the trimmed V and J ends, which lost 4 bases and 4 bases, there was a span of 16 bases. The CDR3 has 15 amino acids.

The chain has TRBV6-1 and TRBJ2-7, with D maybe TRBD1 (6 bases). Germline V CDR1 and CDR2: MNHNS, SASEGT. This CDR3 is 13 amino acids long. Trimming stripped 9 bases from V and 0 bases from J, with 12 bases between. The CDR3 region has the DNA TGTGCCAGTCAGACAGGCCTCTCCTACGAGCAGTACTTC. It codes for CASQTGLSYEQYF.

In its sample, this clone was seen a few times. At one end the junction does not follow the germline gene, possibly because of a read error. This chain uses TRBV6-1 with TRBJ2-7; 10 positions agree with TRBD2. The CDR3 is 14 residues long. Germline V CDR1 and CDR2: MNHNS, SASEGT. DNA of the CDR3: TGTGCCAGCAGGGAAGCGGGAGGGCCTAACGAGCAGTACTTC. It encodes CASREAGGPNEQYF.

As for this clone: At one boundary the junction diverges from the germline segment, which might be a read error. The same CDR3 arises from other DNA sequences in this sample as well. The chain's CDR3 is CASSRQGAYGYTF. DNA for the CDR3: TGTGCCAGCAGCCGACAGGGGGCGTATGGCTACACCTTT. V usage is TRBV28 and J usage is TRBJ1-2; 10 nucleotides match TRBD1. Germline V gives CDR1 MDHEN, CDR2 SYDVKM. CDR3 length: 13 residues.

The chain couples TRBV7-7 to TRBJ2-1, with D possibly matching TRBD2 (5 bases). Germline V CDR1 and CDR2: SSHAT, FNYEAQ (reference sequence). CDR3 length: 14 residues. V was trimmed by 0 bases and J by 8 bases, leaving 11 bases between them. The CDR3 nucleotides are TGTGCCAGCAGCTTAGCAGAGGGTCCGGATGAGCAGTTCTTC. It translates to CASSLAEGPDEQFF.

The table lists this clone with a few counts. The chain is built from TRBV28 and TRBJ1-1; TRBD1 matches at 12 bases. The length of the CDR3 is 16 residues. V was pared by 5 bases and J by 8 bases, with 12 bases of the junction left unmatched. CDR1 is MDHEN and CDR2 is SYDVKM in the germline V gene. This CDR3 reads CASSKPLLGQGAEAFF. The CDR3 region has the DNA TGTGCCAGCAGTAAACCCCTCCTGGGACAGGGGGCAGAAGCTTTCTTT. The variable domain in full, completed from reference TRBV28 and TRBJ1-1, reads DVKVTQSSRYLVKRTGEKVFLECVQDMDHENMFWYRQDPGLGLRLIYFSYDVKMKEKGDIPEGYSVSREKKERFSLILESASTNQTSMYLCASSKPLLGQGAEAFFGQGTRLTVV.

The chain uses TRBV18 and TRBJ1-5, with D tentatively TRBD1 (5 bases). In germline, CDR1 is KGHSH, CDR2 LQKENI. This CDR3 has 13 residues. Trimming cost V 3 bases and J 8 bases, with 11 bases left between them. In DNA, the CDR3 is TGTGCCAGCTCACCCATAGGGGAGGAGCCCCAGCATTTT. Translation gives CASSPIGEEPQHF.

This rearrangement joins TRBV6-5 to TRBJ1-2; D is perhaps TRBD1 (6 bases). V was trimmed by 6 bases and J by 4 bases, leaving 15 bases between them. The CDR3 totals 14 residues. In germline, CDR1 is MNHEY, CDR2 SVGAGI. In DNA, the CDR3 is TGTGCCAGCAGCGGGGGGGGAGGGGGCTATGGCTACACCTTC. Amino acids: CASSGGGGGYGYTF.

V gene TRBV11-2 combines with J gene TRBJ2-1; TRBD2 might be the D (7 bases). Trimming cost V 5 bases and J 7 bases, with 24 bases left between them. Germline assignment: CDR1 SGHAT and CDR2 FQNNGV. The CDR3 consists of 17 residues. The CDR3 protein is CASSQGQGGYRNNEQFF. CDR3 DNA: TGTGCCAGCAGCCAGGGGCAGGGAGGGTATAGAAATAATGAGCAGTTCTTC.

The rearrangement uses TRBV4-2 and TRBJ2-1; no firm D call. Trimming left V 1 base short and J 0 bases short, with 10 bases between. Germline V lookup: CDR1 LGHNA, CDR2 YNFKEQ. The CDR3 loop spans 16 amino acids. CDR3 in amino acids: CASSQVPVSSYNEQFF. The CDR3 bases are TGTGCCAGCAGCCAAGTTCCGGTAAGCTCCTACAATGAGCAGTTCTTC.

The CDR3 here is CASSRQAPQHF. CDR3 coding DNA: TGTGCCAGCAGCCGCCAGGCGCCCCAGCATTTT. This chain links TRBV7-9 with TRBJ1-5; D is ambiguous. Per the germline V gene, CDR1 is SEHNR and CDR2 is FQNEAQ (reference sequence). CDR3 length: 11 residues. V was shortened by 5 bases and J by 9 bases, with 8 bases between the two germline ends.